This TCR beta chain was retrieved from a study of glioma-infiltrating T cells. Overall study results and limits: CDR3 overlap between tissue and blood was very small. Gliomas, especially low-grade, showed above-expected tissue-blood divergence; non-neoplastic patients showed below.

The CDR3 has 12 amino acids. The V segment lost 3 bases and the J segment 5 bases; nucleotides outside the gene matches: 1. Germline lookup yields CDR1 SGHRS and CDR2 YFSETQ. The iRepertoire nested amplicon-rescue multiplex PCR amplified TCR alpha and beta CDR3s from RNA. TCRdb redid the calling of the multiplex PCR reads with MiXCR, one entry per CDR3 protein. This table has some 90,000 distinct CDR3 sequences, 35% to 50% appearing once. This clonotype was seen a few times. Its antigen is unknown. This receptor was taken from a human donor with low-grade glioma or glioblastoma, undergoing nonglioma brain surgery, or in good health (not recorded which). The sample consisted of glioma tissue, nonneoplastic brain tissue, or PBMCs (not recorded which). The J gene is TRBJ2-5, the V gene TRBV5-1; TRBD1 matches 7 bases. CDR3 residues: CASSSTGETQYF. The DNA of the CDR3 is TGCGCCAGCAGCTCGACAGGGGAGACCCAGTACTTC. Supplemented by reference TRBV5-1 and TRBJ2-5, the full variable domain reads KAGVTQTPRYLIKTRGQQVTLSCSPISGHRSVSWYQQTPGQGLQFLFEYFSETQRNKGNFPGRFSGRQFSNSRSEMNVSTLELGDSALYLCASSSTGETQYFGPGTRLLVL.